The T cell receptor beta chain described here comes from a study of CD8 T cells in Susac syndrome. Reverse transcription of about 0.5 to 1 ug RNA used random hexamers. TCRdb re-called the immunoSEQ multiplex PCR reads through MiXCR, storing one row per CDR3 protein. The sample carries about 150,000 distinct CDR3 sequences, roughly 95% recorded once. This clonotype has just one count. The V segment lost 9 bases and the J segment 0 bases; nucleotides outside the gene matches: 11. Germline lookup yields CDR1 SNHLY and CDR2 FYNNEI. The CDR3 is 16 residues long. The sequenced material came from CD8+ T cells from PBMCs. The rearrangement uses TRBV2 and TRBJ2-1, with TRBD2 matching 7 bases. This TCR was recovered from a human donor with multiple sclerosis. The CDR3 is CASALTGGSSYNEQFF. CDR3 coding DNA: TGTGCCAGTGCCTTGACGGGGGGTAGCTCCTACAATGAGCAGTTCTTC.